This is a list of T cell receptor beta chains from one sample in a study of OX40 agonist ivuxolimab in advanced cancers. This table comes from immunoSEQ multiplex PCR, and its TCRdb copy is limited to in-frame clones, with some not included. In the table there are around 40,000 clones, about nine tenths of which are singletons. The source was CD4+ or CD8+ T cells sorted from blood, collected in a trial of the OX40 agonist ivuxolimab. The receptor source for this set is an adult with an advanced solid tumor such as melanoma, head and neck, liver or kidney cancer. The CDR3 runs from the conserved cysteine through the conserved F or W. Fields, in order: V gene, J gene, clone size, D gene, CDR3 protein, CDR3 DNA. D genes are given only for firm matches. Clone size appears in some rows only: once, few, many, or a class for an expanded clone.

>TRBV4-2|TRBJ1-1|-|TRBD1
CASSQRQGSSTEAFF
TGTGCCAGCAGCCAACGACAGGGGTCGTCGACTGAAGCTTTCTTT
>TRBV5-8|TRBJ2-5|-|TRBD2
CASSLGLAQETQYF
TGTGCCAGCAGCCTCGGACTAGCCCAAGAGACCCAGTACTTC
>TRBV29-1|TRBJ2-7|-|-
CSVWVDYEQYF
TGCAGCGTCTGGGTTGACTACGAGCAGTACTTC
>TRBV30|TRBJ2-1|-|-
CAWSVSHEQFF
TGTGCCTGGAGTGTTTCTCATGAGCAGTTCTTC
>TRBV10-3|TRBJ2-4|-|-
CAISESRGLAKNIQYF
TGTGCCATCAGTGAGTCGCGAGGACTAGCCAAAAACATTCAGTACTTC
>TRBV13|TRBJ1-2|-|-
CASSLRGTYGYTF
TGTGCCAGCAGCTTAAGGGGGACCTATGGCTACACCTTC
>TRBV7-8|TRBJ2-2|once|-
CASTYTGELFF
TGTGCCAGCACCTATACCGGGGAGCTGTTTTTT
>TRBV5-5|TRBJ2-2|-|TRBD2
CASSQMGLAGATGELFF
TGTGCCAGCAGCCAGATGGGACTAGCGGGAGCCACCGGGGAGCTGTTTTTT
>TRBV11-2|TRBJ1-2|-|-
CASSLGFSSGYTF
TGTGCCAGCAGCCTCGGGTTTTCAAGTGGCTACACCTTC
>TRBV28|TRBJ2-4|-|TRBD2
CASETSAQAKNIQYF
TGTGCCAGCGAAACTAGCGCCCAAGCCAAAAACATTCAGTACTTC
>TRBV2|TRBJ2-2|few|TRBD1
CASRPGQGTGELFF
TGTGCCAGCAGGCCGGGACAGGGGACCGGGGAGCTGTTTTTT
>TRBV28|TRBJ2-1|-|-
CASSYYSSYNEQFF
TGTGCCAGCAGCTACTATAGCTCCTACAATGAGCAGTTCTTC
>TRBV7-9|TRBJ2-2|-|TRBD2
CASSLSGVETGELFF
TGTGCCAGCAGCTTAAGCGGGGTGGAGACCGGGGAGCTGTTTTTT
>TRBV2|TRBJ1-4|once|-
CASTPMVGIDEKLFF
TGTGCCAGCACCCCGATGGTGGGTATTGATGAAAAACTGTTTTTT
>TRBV6-6|TRBJ1-1|-|-
CASTGMGTEAFF
TGTGCCAGCACGGGAATGGGCACTGAAGCTTTCTTT
>TRBV25-1|TRBJ2-2|-|-
CASSGYNTGELFF
TGTGCCAGCAGTGGATATAACACCGGGGAGCTGTTTTTT
>TRBV13|TRBJ1-2|-|TRBD1
CASSIGTGGSRGYTF
TGTGCCAGCAGCATCGGGACAGGGGGTTCTAGAGGCTACACCTTC
>TRBV6-6|TRBJ2-3|-|-
CASSQPPGAGTDTQYF
TGTGCCAGCAGCCAACCCCCGGGGGCGGGGACAGATACGCAGTATTTT
>TRBV10-2|TRBJ1-2|-|-
CASSTSNYGYTF
TGCGCCAGCAGCACAAGTAACTATGGCTACACCTTC
>TRBV14|TRBJ2-1|once|-
CASSQVTGAWNEQFF
TGTGCCAGCAGCCAAGTGACGGGAGCATGGAATGAGCAGTTCTTC